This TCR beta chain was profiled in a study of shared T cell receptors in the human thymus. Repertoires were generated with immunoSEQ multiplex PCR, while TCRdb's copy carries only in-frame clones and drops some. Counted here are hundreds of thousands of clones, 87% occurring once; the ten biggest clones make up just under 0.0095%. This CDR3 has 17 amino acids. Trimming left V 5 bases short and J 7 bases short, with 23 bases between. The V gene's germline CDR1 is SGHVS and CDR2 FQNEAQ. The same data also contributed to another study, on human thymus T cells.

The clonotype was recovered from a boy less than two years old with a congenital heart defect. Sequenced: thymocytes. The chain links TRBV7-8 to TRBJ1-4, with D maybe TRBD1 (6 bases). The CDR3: CASSTSQGTGHREKLFF. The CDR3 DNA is TGTGCCAGCAGCACCTCACAGGGAACAGGGCACCGTGAAAAACTGTTTTTT.